The subject of this entry is one T cell receptor beta chain. Antigen unknown. The data belong to a study of T cell repertoires in cytomegalovirus infection. Study summary: Indications came from public TCR beta signatures; they pointed to CMV infection and to a matching HLA type. Overall study results and limits: HLA-C-restricted CMV-specific TCR beta clonotypes were dominant in the ex vivo response.

In TCRdb, the reads were re-called with MiXCR into one record per CDR3 protein. The sample shows 450,000 to 600,000 distinct CDR3 sequences, 30% to 40% of them seen only once. The CDR3 loop spans 16 amino acids. CDR1 and CDR2 from the germline V gene are KGHDR and SFDVKD. Trimming removed 3 bases at V and 0 bases at J, with 10 bases between. The TCR was taken from a human donor in good health (CMV status not recorded). Some clones in this sample may be carry-over from other donors' samples. J is TRBJ2-2 and V is TRBV24-1; D call uncertain. The starting material was cultured PBMCs, obtained from culture after CMV antigen stimulation. The CDR3 nucleotides are TGTGCCACCAGTGATCGGGCCGGCACGAACACCGGGGAGCTGTTTTTT. Protein product: CATSDRAGTNTGELFF.